The 2 T cell receptor beta chains reported below all come from one sample, sequenced in a study of regulatory T cells in long-lasting Graves disease. Time point noted: newly diagnosed GD, antithyroid drugs for less than 3 months. Researchers made the TCR library from RNA that was extracted from PBMCs. Construction of TCR beta libraries relied on iRepertoire HTBI primers and on Arm-PCR targeting CDR3 regions. Each CDR3 protein gets one entry after TCRdb re-called the multiplex PCR reads with MiXCR. The sample consists of about 440,000 distinct CDR3 sequences, about 16% of them appearing once. This same sample was also part of a study on T cells in Graves' hyperthyroidism and ophthalmopathy.

The sequencing here drew on peripheral blood mononuclear cells (PBMCs), taken at new diagnosis, from a patient treated with antithyroid drugs. Receptors originate from a woman younger than 30 with Graves disease.

J is TRBJ1-1 and V is TRBV27; TRBD1 aligns across 7 bases. The V and J ends lost 5 bases and 7 bases, in that order; junction bases with no gene match: 7. This CDR3 contains 13 residues. Germline lookup yields CDR1 MNHEY and CDR2 SMNVEV (reference sequence). CDR3 sequence reads: CASSPGTVIEAFF. The DNA of the CDR3 is TGTGCCAGCAGTCCCGGGACAGTGATTGAAGCTTTCTTT.

CDR3 residues: CSASVSRAQETQYF. In DNA, the CDR3 is TGCAGTGCTAGCGTTTCTCGGGCCCAAGAGACCCAGTACTTC. The chain combines TRBV20-1 with TRBJ2-5; D unresolved. The CDR3 has 14 residues. Germline values: CDR1 DFQATT, CDR2 SNEGSKA (reference sequence). V lost 3 bases and J 1 base, leaving 12 bases between the germline ends.